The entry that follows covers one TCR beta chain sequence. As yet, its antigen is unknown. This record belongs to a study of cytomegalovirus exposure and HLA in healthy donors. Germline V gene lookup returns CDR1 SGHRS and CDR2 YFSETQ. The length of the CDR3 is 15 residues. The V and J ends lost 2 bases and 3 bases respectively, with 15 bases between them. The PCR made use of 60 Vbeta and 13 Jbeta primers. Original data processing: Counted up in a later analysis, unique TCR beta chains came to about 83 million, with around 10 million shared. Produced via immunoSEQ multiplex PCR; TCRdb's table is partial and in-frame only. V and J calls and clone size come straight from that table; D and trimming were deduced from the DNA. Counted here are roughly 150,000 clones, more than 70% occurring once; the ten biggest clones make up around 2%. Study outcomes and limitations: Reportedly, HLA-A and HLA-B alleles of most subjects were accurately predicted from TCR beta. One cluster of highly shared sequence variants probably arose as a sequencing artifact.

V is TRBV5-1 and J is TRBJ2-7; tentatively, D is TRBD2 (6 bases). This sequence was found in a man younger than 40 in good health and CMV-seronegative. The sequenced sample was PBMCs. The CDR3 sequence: CASSLAPGENYEQYF. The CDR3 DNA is TGCGCCAGCAGCTTAGCTCCGGGGGAGAACTACGAGCAGTACTTC. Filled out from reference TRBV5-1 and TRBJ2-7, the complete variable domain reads KAGVTQTPRYLIKTRGQQVTLSCSPISGHRSVSWYQQTPGQGLQFLFEYFSETQRNKGNFPGRFSGRQFSNSRSEMNVSTLELGDSALYLCASSLAPGENYEQYFGPGTRLTVT.